This T cell receptor (beta chain) was obtained from a study of shared clonotypes between healthy human individuals. Study-wide background: Contributing individuals were two females and a few males aged 18 to 49.

The CDR3 length is 16 residues. The V segment lost 4 bases and the J segment 5 bases; nucleotides outside the gene matches: 7. Germline V gene data show CDR1 as SGHDN and CDR2 as FVKESK. This clone was picked up one time. Antigen: not known. CCR7-negative CD45RA+ TemRA cells were combined with CD45RO+ cells to form CD8 memory. Notes on the study in general: In four donors, approximately 5% of naive CD4 clonotypes appeared in common.

Template for every sorted-subset replicate PCR totaled about 0.2 ug DNA, 25,000 to 35,000 T cell genomes. The protocol was immunoSEQ multiplex PCR, while the TCRdb copy is restricted to in-frame clones and leaves out a portion. This sample has 600,000 to 750,000 clones; about 90% occur once, and the top ten carry about 34%. Sequencing was carried out using memory CD8+ T cells from PBMCs. Described subset: CD45RO+ cells pooled with CCR7-negative TemRA cells. V usage is TRBV14 and J usage is TRBJ2-3; TRBD1 agrees at 12 bases. The clonotype comes from a man aged 18 to 35 in good health. Some clones in this sample may be carry-over from other donors' samples. CDR3: CASSPRDRGPKDTQYF. DNA for the CDR3: TGTGCCAGCAGCCCAAGGGACAGGGGGCCCAAAGATACGCAGTATTTT.